The rows below give T cell receptor beta chains drawn from one sample of a study of blood T cell repertoires in COVID-19. The repertoire was sequenced with immunoSEQ multiplex PCR; TCRdb's copy has only in-frame clones and lacks some. The repertoire holds approximately 80,000 clones, with roughly 79% as singletons. Sequenced input: peripheral blood. The receptor set was obtained from an elderly man with acute or convalescent COVID-19. The CDR3 runs from the conserved cysteine through the conserved F or W. Fields, in order: V gene, J gene, D gene, clone size, CDR3 DNA, CDR3 protein. D genes are given only for firm matches. Clone size is given for some rows only: seen once, a few or many times, or a class if the clone is expanded.

V gene: TRBV9; J gene: TRBJ1-4; D gene: TRBD1; clone size: -; CDR3 DNA: TGTGCCAGCAGCGTAGGCAGGGGGCGCATTAATGAAAAACTGTTTTTT; CDR3 protein: CASSVGRGRINEKLFF
V gene: TRBV18; J gene: TRBJ2-7; D gene: TRBD2; clone size: -; CDR3 DNA: TGTGCCAGCTCACTGCAGACTAGCGGTTTCTCCTACGAGCAGTACTTC; CDR3 protein: CASSLQTSGFSYEQYF
V gene: TRBV18; J gene: TRBJ1-4; D gene: TRBD1; clone size: -; CDR3 DNA: TGTGCCAGCTCACCACCCGGGACAGGGTCTTATGAAAAACTGTTTTTT; CDR3 protein: CASSPPGTGSYEKLFF
V gene: TRBV25-1; J gene: TRBJ2-1; D gene: TRBD2; clone size: -; CDR3 DNA: TGTGCCAGCAGTGAAGGAGGTCTAGCGGGACGGAATGAGCAGTTCTTC; CDR3 protein: CASSEGGLAGRNEQFF
V gene: TRBV4-2; J gene: TRBJ2-5; D gene: -; clone size: -; CDR3 DNA: TGTGCCAGCAGCCAAGATTCTAGCTTAGAGACCCAGTACTTC; CDR3 protein: CASSQDSSLETQYF
V gene: TRBV30; J gene: TRBJ1-6; D gene: TRBD1; clone size: -; CDR3 DNA: TGTGCCTGGAGAAAAGGGACAGGGGTGGCCTTTTACGGGTCACCCCTCCACTTT; CDR3 protein: CAWRKGTGVAFYGSPLHF
V gene: TRBV3-1/TRBV3-2; J gene: TRBJ1-2; D gene: TRBD1; clone size: -; CDR3 DNA: TGTGCCAGCAGCAGACAGGGAGAAGGCTACACCTTC; CDR3 protein: CASSRQGEGYTF
V gene: TRBV6-6; J gene: TRBJ2-3; D gene: -; clone size: -; CDR3 DNA: TGTGCCAGCAGTTACCAGGAAGTCACAGATACGCAGTATTTT; CDR3 protein: CASSYQEVTDTQYF
V gene: TRBV28; J gene: TRBJ2-7; D gene: -; clone size: -; CDR3 DNA: TGTGCCAGCAGTTCTTCCTATCCATACGAGCAGTACTTC; CDR3 protein: CASSSSYPYEQYF
V gene: TRBV27; J gene: TRBJ2-7; D gene: TRBD2; clone size: few; CDR3 DNA: TGTGCCAGCAGTTTATCGCCTAGCGGGCTCTCCTACGAGCAGTACTTC; CDR3 protein: CASSLSPSGLSYEQYF